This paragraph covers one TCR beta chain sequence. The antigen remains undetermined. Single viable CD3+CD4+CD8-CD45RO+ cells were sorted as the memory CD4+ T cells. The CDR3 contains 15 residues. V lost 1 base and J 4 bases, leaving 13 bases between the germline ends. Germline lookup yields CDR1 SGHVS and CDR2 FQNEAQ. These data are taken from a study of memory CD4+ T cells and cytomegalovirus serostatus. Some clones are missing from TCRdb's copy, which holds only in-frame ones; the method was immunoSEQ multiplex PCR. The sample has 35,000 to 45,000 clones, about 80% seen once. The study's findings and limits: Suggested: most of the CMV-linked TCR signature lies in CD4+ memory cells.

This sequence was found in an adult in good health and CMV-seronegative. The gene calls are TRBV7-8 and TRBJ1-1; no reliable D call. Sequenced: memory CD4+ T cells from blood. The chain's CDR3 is CASSLGQVAGTEAFF. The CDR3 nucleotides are TGTGCCAGCAGCTTAGGGCAGGTAGCGGGCACTGAAGCTTTCTTT.